Listed below are T cell receptor beta chains from one sample, sequenced in a study of shared clonotypes between healthy human individuals. Profiled with immunoSEQ multiplex PCR; TCRdb holds only in-frame clones, not every one. The sample lists approximately 810,000 clones, over 90% occurring once. Sequences were obtained from naive CD8+ T cells sorted from blood. These receptors were collected from a man aged 25-45 years in good health. CDR3s include the opening cysteine and the closing phenylalanine or tryptophan. The order of the fields is D gene, clone size, V gene, J gene, CDR3 protein, CDR3 DNA. D genes are given only for firm matches. Part of the rows lack a size; the others show once, few, many or a class for expanded clones.

.	.	TRBV18	TRBJ2-2	CASSPERGNTGELFF	TGTGCCAGCTCACCAGAGAGGGGGAACACCGGGGAGCTGTTTTTT
.	.	TRBV10-1	TRBJ1-2	CASSESFGDLPVRYGYTF	TGCGCCAGCAGTGAGTCGTTTGGGGACCTCCCGGTGAGGTATGGCTACACCTTC
.	.	TRBV11-2	TRBJ2-1	CASSVSVSSYNEQFF	TGTGCCAGCAGCGTTAGCGTAAGCTCCTACAATGAGCAGTTCTTC
.	.	TRBV14	TRBJ2-7	CASSQTSAYEQYF	TGTGCCAGCAGCCAAACTTCAGCCTACGAGCAGTACTTC
.	.	TRBV6-5	TRBJ1-2	CASSYFQGSNYGYTF	TGTGCCAGCAGTTACTTTCAGGGGAGTAACTATGGCTACACCTTC
.	.	TRBV25-1	TRBJ2-1	CASSRVENEQFF	TGTGCCAGCAGTCGAGTTGAAAATGAGCAGTTCTTC
.	few	TRBV30	TRBJ2-7	CAWTGGQDSYEQYF	TGTGCCTGGACGGGGGGACAGGACTCCTACGAGCAGTACTTC
TRBD1	.	TRBV28	TRBJ2-7	CASSTRDRTYEQYF	TGTGCCAGCAGTACCCGGGACAGGACCTACGAGCAGTACTTC
.	.	TRBV9	TRBJ1-2	CASSVTMTISGYTF	TGTGCCAGCAGCGTCACGATGACAATCTCAGGCTACACCTTC
TRBD2	.	TRBV7-6	TRBJ2-1	CASSSKTSGDYNEQFF	TGTGCCAGCAGCTCAAAGACTAGCGGAGACTACAATGAGCAGTTCTTC